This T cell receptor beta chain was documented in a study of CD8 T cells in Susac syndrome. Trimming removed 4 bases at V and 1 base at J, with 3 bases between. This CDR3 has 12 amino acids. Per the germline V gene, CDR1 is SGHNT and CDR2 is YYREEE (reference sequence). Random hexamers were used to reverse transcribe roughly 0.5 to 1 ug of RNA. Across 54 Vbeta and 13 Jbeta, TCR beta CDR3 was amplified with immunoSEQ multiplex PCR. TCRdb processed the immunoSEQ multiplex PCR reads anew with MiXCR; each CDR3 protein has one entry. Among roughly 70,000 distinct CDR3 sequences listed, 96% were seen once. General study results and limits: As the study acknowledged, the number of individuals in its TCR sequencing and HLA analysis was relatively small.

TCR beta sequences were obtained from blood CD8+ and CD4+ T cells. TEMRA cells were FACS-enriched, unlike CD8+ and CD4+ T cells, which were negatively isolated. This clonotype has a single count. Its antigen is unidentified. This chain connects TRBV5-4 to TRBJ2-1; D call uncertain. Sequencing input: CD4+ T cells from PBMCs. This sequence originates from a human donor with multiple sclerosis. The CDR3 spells CASSKSYNEQFF. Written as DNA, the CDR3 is TGTGCCAGCAGCAAATCCTACAATGAGCAGTTCTTC. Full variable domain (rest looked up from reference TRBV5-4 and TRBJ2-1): ETGVTQSPTHLIKTRGQQVTLRCSSQSGHNTVSWYQQALGQGPQFIFQYYREEENGRGNFPPRFSGLQFPNYSSELNVNALELDDSALYLCASSKSYNEQFFGPGTRLTVL.